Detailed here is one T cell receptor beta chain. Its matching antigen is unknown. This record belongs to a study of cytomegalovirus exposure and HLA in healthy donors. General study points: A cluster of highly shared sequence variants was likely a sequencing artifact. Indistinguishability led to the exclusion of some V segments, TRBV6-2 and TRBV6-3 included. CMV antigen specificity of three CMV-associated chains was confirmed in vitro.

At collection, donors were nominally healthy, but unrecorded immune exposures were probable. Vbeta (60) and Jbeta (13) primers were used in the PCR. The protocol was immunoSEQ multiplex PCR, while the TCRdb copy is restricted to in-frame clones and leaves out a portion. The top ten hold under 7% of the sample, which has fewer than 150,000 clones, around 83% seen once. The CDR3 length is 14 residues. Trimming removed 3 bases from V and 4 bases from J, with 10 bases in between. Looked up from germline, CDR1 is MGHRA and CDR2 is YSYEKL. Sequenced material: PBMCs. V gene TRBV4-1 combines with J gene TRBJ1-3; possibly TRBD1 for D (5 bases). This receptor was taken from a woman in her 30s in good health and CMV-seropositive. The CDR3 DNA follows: TGCGCCAGCAGCCACGCAGGGTCGGGAAACACCATATATTTT. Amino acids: CASSHAGSGNTIYF.